This TCR beta chain was sequenced for a study of cytomegalovirus exposure and HLA in healthy donors. For the study at large: Counted in an early data release were tens of millions of unique TCRs from HLA-typed donors. Points from the study as a whole: Productive status was seen about 90% or about 30% of the time for most TCR beta V segments in an earlier analysis. Published work reported that the classifier diagnosed cytomegalovirus status with high specificity and sensitivity. In a later analysis, at a false discovery rate of 0.05, roughly 17,000 TCR beta sequences matched HLA alleles.

The PCR had 60 Vbeta and 13 Jbeta primers. Assay used: immunoSEQ multiplex PCR; TCRdb lists only in-frame clones, some missing. Found here are roughly 190,000 clones, roughly nine tenths of them singletons; the top ten hold around 0.99%. About this clone: The antigen remains undetermined.

CDR1 and CDR2 (germline): MDHEN, SYDVKM. The CDR3 spans 15 residues. V was clipped by 6 bases and J by 2 bases; unmatched bases: 8. What was sequenced was PBMCs. The origin of this receptor is a boy aged 2-9 years in good health and CMV-seronegative. J is TRBJ2-7 and V is TRBV28; 9 nucleotides match TRBD1. The CDR3: CASSTPGQGTYEQYF. The DNA for the CDR3 is TGTGCCAGCAGCACCCCGGGACAGGGCACCTACGAGCAGTACTTC.